The 14 T cell receptor beta chains in this list originate from one sample, sequenced in a study of T-cell reconstitution after alpha-beta-depleted transplantation in children. As it was prepared, the TCRbeta library received unique molecular identifiers. TCRdb used MiXCR to reprocess the PCR reads, holding one entry per CDR3 protein. The table shows roughly 70,000 distinct CDR3 sequences, with 4.9% occurring only once. The sample in question was PBMCs, mostly from graft donor cells, obtained 180 days after TCRalphabeta/CD19-depleted stem cell transplant. The source of these receptors is a boy younger than two who had a stem cell transplant for acute myeloid leukemia, so the T cells may come from the graft donor.

This clonotype has ten or more counts. The chain recombines TRBV6-1 with TRBJ1-1; weak D call: TRBD1 (5 bases). The germline gives CDR1 MNHNS, CDR2 SASEGT. This CDR3 is built from 14 residues. Deletions cut 8 bases from V and 3 bases from J, with 16 bases between. CDR3 region: CASGAGRRDTEAFF. CDR3 sequence (DNA): TGTGCCAGCGGGGCAGGAAGACGAGACACTGAAGCTTTCTTT.

There are many counts of this clonotype. The chain carries TRBV6-5 and TRBJ2-6, with D unclear. CDR1 and CDR2 (germline): MNHEY, SVGAGI. CDR3 length equals 16 residues. With 0 bases removed from V and 0 bases from J, the gap between germline ends came to 6 bases. CDR3 sequence (DNA): TGTGCCAGCAGTTACTCGACGGTCTCTGGGGCCAACGTCCTGACTTTC. It specifies CASSYSTVSGANVLTF.

This clonotype occurred many times. The chain carries TRBV7-8 and TRBJ2-2, with TRBD1 identical over 7 bases. The trim removed 2 bases at V and 4 bases at J, leaving 7 bases unmatched. Germline V lookup: CDR1 SGHVS, CDR2 FQNEAQ. The CDR3 is 16 amino acids. CDR3 region: CASSLQGESGTGELFF. CDR3 bases: TGTGCCAGCAGCTTACAGGGGGAGAGTGGCACCGGGGAGCTGTTTTTT.

This clonotype was counted many times. This chain links TRBV18 with TRBJ2-5, with D possibly being TRBD1 (6 bases). This CDR3 contains 17 residues. Germline CDR1 is KGHSH and CDR2 is LQKENI. V was trimmed by 1 base and J by 0 bases, leaving 15 bases between them. The CDR3 DNA is TGTGCCAGCTCACCACTTCCGGGGCAGGGGAACCAAGAGACCCAGTACTTC. Protein product: CASSPLPGQGNQETQYF.

This clonotype was observed at least ten times. As DNA, the CDR3 is TGTGCCAGTAGTACTGCAGGCTCCAGCTCCTACGAGCAGTACTTC. This codes for CASSTAGSSSYEQYF. This chain joins TRBV19 and TRBJ2-7, with D unclear. The CDR3 extends over 15 amino acids. Deletions cut 4 bases from V and 0 bases from J, with 13 bases between. Germline V gene sequence: CDR1 LNHDA, CDR2 SQIVND (reference sequence).

This clonotype was seen repeatedly, ten times or more. This chain uses TRBV20-1 with TRBJ2-1, with 10 bases that match TRBD2. J gave up 2 bases and V 0 bases, and 19 bases lay outside the gene matches. Germline lookup yields CDR1 DFQATT and CDR2 SNEGSKA (reference sequence). The CDR3 loop spans 21 amino acids. The CDR3 region is CSARDPPARPSGGYAYNEQFF. In nucleotides, the CDR3 is TGCAGTGCTAGAGACCCCCCCGCCCGGCCTAGCGGGGGTTACGCCTACAATGAGCAGTTCTTC.

There are many counts of this clonotype. This rearrangement joins TRBV7-2 to TRBJ2-5, with 10 bases matching TRBD2. The CDR3 is made up of 17 amino acids. Unmatched junction bases numbered 7, after V lost 2 bases and J lost 1 base. CDR1 and CDR2 from the germline V gene are SGHTA and FQGNSA. The CDR3 loop is CASSLRHIAGGQETQYF. CDR3 nucleotides: TGTGCCAGCAGCTTACGCCACATAGCGGGGGGCCAAGAGACCCAGTACTTC.

The CDR3 nucleotides are TGTGCCAGCAGCATCGGGACCGAATACGAGCAGTACTTC. Its translation: CASSIGTEYEQYF. This chain connects TRBV7-6 to TRBJ2-7, with D tentatively TRBD1 or TRBD2 (5 bases each). Trimming cost V 5 bases and J 4 bases, with 12 bases left between them. The germline gives CDR1 SGHVS, CDR2 FNYEAQ. The CDR3 runs 13 residues.

This clonotype was seen repeatedly, ten times or more. V gene TRBV6-5 combines with J gene TRBJ1-1; 7 bases are shared with TRBD1. Germline CDR1 is MNHEY and CDR2 is SVGAGI. Trimming took 6 bases from V and 10 from J; bases not matched to a gene: 11. The length of the CDR3 is 13 residues. Written as DNA, the CDR3 is TGTGCCAGCAGCCTCACAGGGGACGGGCGAGCTTTCTTT. Translation gives CASSLTGDGRAFF.

This clonotype showed up many times. The chain carries TRBV10-3 and TRBJ2-5; D call uncertain. Germline V gene lookup returns CDR1 ENHRY and CDR2 SYGVKD. The CDR3 loop spans 13 amino acids. Trimming pared 0 bases from V and 4 bases from J, leaving 6 bases between. CDR3 region: CAISESTGETQYF. CDR3 in DNA: TGTGCCATCAGTGAGTCTACGGGAGAGACCCAGTACTTC.

This clonotype was seen repeatedly, ten times or more. The gene calls are TRBV5-1 and TRBJ1-2; the D is unclear. CDR1 and CDR2 (germline): SGHRS, YFSETQ. The CDR3 spans 15 residues. V lost 1 base and J 7 bases, leaving 17 bases between the germline ends. CDR3 nucleotides: TGCGCCAGCAGCTTGTTCGGGGATAGTGGCGGTGGCTACACCTTC. Translating it yields CASSLFGDSGGGYTF.

The table lists this clonotype with many counts. The chain employs TRBV7-8 and TRBJ2-3; no reliable D call. The CDR3 runs 15 residues. V was pared by 1 base and J by 0 bases, with 8 bases between. Germline V gives CDR1 SGHVS, CDR2 FQNEAQ. In nucleotides, the CDR3 is TGTGCCAGCAGCTTAGGTTCTTGGAGCACAGATACGCAGTATTTT. Translating it yields CASSLGSWSTDTQYF.

This clonotype has more than one count but fewer than ten. The J gene is TRBJ1-2, the V gene TRBV3-2; the table's D call of TRBD1 was not tested on the DNA. TRBV3-2 is noted as a pseudogene. The CDR3 loop spans 15 amino acids. CDR3 DNA: TGTGCCTGCAGCCAAGAACCGGGACAGCTCTATGGCTACACCTTC. Translated, it gives CACSQEPGQLYGYTF.

The table lists this clonotype with many counts. This CDR3 reads CATSDLQGTFNEQFF. In DNA form, the CDR3 reads TGTGCCACCAGTGATTTGCAAGGGACCTTCAATGAGCAGTTCTTC. The rearrangement uses TRBV24-1 and TRBJ2-1, with D perhaps given as TRBD1 or TRBD2 (5 bases each). This CDR3 spans 15 amino acids. The germline V gene has CDR1 KGHDR and CDR2 SFDVKD. V was cut by 0 bases and J by 6 bases, with 11 bases left in between.